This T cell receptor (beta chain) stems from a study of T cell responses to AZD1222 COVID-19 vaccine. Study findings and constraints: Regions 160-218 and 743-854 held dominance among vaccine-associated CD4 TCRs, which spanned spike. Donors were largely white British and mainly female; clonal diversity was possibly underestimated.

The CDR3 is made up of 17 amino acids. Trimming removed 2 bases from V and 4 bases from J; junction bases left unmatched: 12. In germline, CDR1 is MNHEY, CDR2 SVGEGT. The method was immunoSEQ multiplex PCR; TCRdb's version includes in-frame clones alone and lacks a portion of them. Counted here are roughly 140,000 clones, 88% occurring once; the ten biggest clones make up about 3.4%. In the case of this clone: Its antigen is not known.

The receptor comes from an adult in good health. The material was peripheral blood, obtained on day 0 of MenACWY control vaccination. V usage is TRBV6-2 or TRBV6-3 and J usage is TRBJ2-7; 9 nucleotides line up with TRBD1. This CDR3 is CASSYVYAGQGFYEQYF. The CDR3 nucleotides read TGTGCCAGCAGTTACGTCTATGCGGGACAGGGATTTTACGAGCAGTACTTC.